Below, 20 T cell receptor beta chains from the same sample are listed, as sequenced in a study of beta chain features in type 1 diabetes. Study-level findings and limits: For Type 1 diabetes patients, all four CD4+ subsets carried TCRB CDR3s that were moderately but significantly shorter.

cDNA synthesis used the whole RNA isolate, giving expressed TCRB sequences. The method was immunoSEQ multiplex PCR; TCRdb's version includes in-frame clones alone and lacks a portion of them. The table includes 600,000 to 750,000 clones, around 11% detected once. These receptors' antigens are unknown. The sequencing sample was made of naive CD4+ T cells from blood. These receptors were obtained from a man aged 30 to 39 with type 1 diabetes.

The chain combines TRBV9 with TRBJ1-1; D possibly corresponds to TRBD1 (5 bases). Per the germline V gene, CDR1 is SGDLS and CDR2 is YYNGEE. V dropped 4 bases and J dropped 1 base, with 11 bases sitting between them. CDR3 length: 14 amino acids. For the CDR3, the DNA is TGTGCCAGCAGCTCAGGGACGGCGAACACTGAAGCTTTCTTT. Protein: CASSSGTANTEAFF.

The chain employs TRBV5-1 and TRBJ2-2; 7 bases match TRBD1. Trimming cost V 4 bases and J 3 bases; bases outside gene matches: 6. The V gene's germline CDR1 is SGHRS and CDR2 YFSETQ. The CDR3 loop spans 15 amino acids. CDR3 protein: CASSIAGGHTGELFF. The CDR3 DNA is TGCGCCAGCAGCATCGCAGGGGGACACACCGGGGAGCTGTTTTTT. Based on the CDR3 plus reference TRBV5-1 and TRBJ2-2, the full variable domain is KAGVTQTPRYLIKTRGQQVTLSCSPISGHRSVSWYQQTPGQGLQFLFEYFSETQRNKGNFPGRFSGRQFSNSRSEMNVSTLELGDSALYLCASSIAGGHTGELFFGEGSRLTVL.

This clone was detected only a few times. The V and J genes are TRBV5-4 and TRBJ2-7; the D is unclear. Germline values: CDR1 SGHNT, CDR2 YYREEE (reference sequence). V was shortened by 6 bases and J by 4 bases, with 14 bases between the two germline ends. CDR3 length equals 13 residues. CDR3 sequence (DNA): TGTGCCAGCAAGTTTTCGTTAGGGTACGAGCAGTACTTC. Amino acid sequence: CASKFSLGYEQYF.

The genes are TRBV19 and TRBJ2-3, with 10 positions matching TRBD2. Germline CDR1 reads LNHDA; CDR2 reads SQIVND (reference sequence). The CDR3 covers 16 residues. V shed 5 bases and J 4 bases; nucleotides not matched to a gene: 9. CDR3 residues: CASSGLAGGRADTQYF. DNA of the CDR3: TGTGCCAGTAGTGGGTTAGCGGGGGGCCGCGCAGATACGCAGTATTTT.

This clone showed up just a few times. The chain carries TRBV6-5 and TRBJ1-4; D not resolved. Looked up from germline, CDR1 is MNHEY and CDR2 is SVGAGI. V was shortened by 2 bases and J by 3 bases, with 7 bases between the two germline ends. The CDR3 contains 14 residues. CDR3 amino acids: CASSYGQSNEKLFF. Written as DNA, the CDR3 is TGTGCCAGCAGTTACGGGCAGTCTAATGAAAAACTGTTTTTT.

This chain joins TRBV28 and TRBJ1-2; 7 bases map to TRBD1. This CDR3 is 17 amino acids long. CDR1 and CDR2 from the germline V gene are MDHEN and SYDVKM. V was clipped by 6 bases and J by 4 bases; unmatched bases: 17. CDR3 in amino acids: CASRLSDRSYGGYGYTF. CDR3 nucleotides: TGTGCCAGCAGACTCTCGGACAGGTCCTATGGAGGCTATGGCTACACCTTC.

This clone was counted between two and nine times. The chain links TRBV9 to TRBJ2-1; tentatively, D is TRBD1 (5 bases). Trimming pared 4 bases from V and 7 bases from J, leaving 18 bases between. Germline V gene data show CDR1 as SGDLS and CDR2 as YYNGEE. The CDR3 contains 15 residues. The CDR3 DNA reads TGTGCCAGCAGCAAAACTACCACAGGTCTGAATGAGCAGTTCTTC. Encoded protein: CASSKTTTGLNEQFF.

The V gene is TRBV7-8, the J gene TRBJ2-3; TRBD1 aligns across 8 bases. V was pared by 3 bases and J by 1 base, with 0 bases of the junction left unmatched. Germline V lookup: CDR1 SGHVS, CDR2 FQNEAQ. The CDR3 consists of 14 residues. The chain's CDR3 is CASSLDRGTDTQYF. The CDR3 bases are TGTGCCAGCAGCTTGGACAGGGGCACAGATACGCAGTATTTT. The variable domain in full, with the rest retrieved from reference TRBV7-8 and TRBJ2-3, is GAGVSQSPRYKVAKRGQDVALRCDPISGHVSLFWYQQALGQGPEFLTYFQNEAQLDKSGLPSDRFFAERPEGSVSTLKIQRTQQEDSAVYLCASSLDRGTDTQYFGPGTRLTVL.

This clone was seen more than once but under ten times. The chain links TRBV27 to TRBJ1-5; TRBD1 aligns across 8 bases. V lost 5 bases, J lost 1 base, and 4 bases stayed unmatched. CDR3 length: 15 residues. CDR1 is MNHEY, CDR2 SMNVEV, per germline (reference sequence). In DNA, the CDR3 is TGTGCCAGCAGTGGGACAGGTTTGAGCAATCAGCCCCAGCATTTT. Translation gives CASSGTGLSNQPQHF.

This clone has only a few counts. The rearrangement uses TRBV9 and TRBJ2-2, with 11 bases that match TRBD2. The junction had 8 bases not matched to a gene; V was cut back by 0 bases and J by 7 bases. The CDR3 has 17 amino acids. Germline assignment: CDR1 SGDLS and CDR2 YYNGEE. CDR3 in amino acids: CASSVGPTSGAVGELFF. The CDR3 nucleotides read TGTGCCAGCAGCGTAGGGCCGACTAGCGGGGCGGTCGGGGAGCTGTTTTTT.

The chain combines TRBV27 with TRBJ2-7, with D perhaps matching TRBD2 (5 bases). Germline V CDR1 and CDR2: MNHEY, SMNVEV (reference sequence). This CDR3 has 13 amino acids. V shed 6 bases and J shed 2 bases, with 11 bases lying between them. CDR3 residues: CASRDDGAYEQYF. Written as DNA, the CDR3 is TGTGCCAGCAGGGACGACGGGGCCTACGAGCAGTACTTC.

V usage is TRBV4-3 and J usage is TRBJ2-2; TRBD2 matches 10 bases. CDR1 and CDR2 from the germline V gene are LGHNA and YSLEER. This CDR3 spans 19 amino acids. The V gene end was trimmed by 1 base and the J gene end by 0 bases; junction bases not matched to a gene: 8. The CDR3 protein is CASSQGRLAGRTNTGELFF. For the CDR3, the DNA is TGCGCCAGCAGCCAAGGTCGACTAGCGGGCCGAACGAACACCGGGGAGCTGTTTTTT.

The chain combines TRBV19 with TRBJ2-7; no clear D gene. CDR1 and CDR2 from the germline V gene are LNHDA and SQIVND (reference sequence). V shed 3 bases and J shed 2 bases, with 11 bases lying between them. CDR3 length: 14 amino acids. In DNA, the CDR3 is TGTGCCAGTAGTATCCATCAGGCAGCCTACGAGCAGTACTTC. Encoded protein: CASSIHQAAYEQYF.

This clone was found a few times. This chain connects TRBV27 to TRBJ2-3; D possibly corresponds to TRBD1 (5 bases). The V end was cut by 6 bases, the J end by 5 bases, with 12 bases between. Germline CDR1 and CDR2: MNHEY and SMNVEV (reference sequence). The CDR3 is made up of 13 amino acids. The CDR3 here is CASSRQGVDTQYF. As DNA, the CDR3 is TGTGCCAGCAGCCGGCAGGGTGTAGATACGCAGTATTTT.

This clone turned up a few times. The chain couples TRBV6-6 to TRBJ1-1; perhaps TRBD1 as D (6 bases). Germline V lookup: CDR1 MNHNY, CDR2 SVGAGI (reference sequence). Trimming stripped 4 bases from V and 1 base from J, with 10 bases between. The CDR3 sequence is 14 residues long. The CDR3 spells CASSLQGPNTEAFF. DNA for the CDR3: TGTGCCAGCAGTTTACAGGGACCGAACACTGAAGCTTTCTTT.

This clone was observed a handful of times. In DNA form, the CDR3 reads TGTGCCAGCAGCCCCGCCGGCCGAACGACTGAAGCTTTCTTT. It codes for CASSPAGRTTEAFF. The chain links TRBV7-9 to TRBJ1-1; D ambiguous. The CDR3 is 14 amino acids. Germline values: CDR1 SEHNR, CDR2 FQNEAQ (reference sequence). Trimming removed 5 bases at V and 5 bases at J, with 15 bases between.

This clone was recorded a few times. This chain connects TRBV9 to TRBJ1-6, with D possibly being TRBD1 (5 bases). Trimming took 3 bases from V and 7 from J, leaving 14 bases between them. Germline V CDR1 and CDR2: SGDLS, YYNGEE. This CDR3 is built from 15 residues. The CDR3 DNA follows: TGTGCCAGCAGCGCCCTCGGGGGGAGCAATTCACCCCTCCACTTT. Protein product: CASSALGGSNSPLHF.

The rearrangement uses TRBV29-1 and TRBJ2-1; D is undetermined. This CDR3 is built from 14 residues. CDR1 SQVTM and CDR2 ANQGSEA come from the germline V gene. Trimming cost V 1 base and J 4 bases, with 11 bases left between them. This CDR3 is CSVEVRAIYNEQFF. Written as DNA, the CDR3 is TGCAGCGTTGAAGTCCGGGCCATTTACAATGAGCAGTTCTTC.

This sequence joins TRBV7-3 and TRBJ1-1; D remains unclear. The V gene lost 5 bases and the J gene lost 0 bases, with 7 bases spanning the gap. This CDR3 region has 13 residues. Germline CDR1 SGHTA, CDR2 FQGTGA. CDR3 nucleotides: TGTGCCAGCAGCCTTAGAATGAACACTGAAGCTTTCTTT. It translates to CASSLRMNTEAFF.

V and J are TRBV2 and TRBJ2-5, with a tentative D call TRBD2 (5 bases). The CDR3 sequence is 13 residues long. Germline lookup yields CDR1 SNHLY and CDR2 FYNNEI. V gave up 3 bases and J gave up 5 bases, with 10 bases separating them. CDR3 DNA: TGTGCCAGCAGTGACGGGGTCGGGGAGACCCAGTACTTC. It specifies CASSDGVGETQYF.